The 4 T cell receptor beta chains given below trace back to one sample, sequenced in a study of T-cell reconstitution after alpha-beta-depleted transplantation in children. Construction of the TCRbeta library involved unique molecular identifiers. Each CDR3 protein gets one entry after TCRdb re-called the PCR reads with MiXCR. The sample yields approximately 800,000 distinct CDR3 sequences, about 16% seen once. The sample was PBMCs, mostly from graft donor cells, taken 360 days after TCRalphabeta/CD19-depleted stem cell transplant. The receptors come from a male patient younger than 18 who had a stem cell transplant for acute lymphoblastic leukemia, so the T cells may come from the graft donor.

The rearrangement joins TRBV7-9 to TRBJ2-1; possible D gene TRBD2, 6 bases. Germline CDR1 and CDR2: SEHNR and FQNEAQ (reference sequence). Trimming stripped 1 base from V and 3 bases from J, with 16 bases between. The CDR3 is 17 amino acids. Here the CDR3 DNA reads TGTGCCAGCAGCTTAGGTGGGGGACTGATATACTACAATGAGCAGTTCTTC. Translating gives CASSLGGGLIYYNEQFF.

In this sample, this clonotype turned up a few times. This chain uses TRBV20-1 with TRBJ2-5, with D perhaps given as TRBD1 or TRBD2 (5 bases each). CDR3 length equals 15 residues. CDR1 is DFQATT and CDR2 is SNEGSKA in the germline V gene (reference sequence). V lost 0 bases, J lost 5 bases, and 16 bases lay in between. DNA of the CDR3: TGCAGTGCTAGAGAAAAAAGGGGAGACGGGGAGACCCAGTACTTC. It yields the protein CSAREKRGDGETQYF.

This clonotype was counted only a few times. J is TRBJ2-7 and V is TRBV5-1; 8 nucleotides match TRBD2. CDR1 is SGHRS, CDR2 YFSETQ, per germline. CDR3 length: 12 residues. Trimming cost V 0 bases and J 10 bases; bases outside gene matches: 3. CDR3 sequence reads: CASSLEREYQYF. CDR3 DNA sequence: TGCGCCAGCAGCTTGGAGCGGGAGTATCAGTACTTC.

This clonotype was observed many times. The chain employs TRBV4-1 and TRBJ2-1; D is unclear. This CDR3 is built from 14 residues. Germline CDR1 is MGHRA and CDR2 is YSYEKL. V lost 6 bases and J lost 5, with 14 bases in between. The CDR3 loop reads CASSPLLRDNEQFF. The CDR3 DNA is TGCGCCAGCAGTCCCTTGTTAAGGGACAATGAGCAGTTCTTC.